The 30 T cell receptor beta chains listed next were all sequenced from one sample in a study of T cells in Graves' hyperthyroidism and ophthalmopathy (dated by TCRdb to between 2018 and 2020). Library method: multiplex PCR. The instrument was an Illumina HiSeq 2000. The TCR beta CDR3 regions were amplified from the RNA transcripts. The first round of RT-PCR for the TCR CDR3 was performed with the HTBI primer set and the Qiagen OneStep RT-PCR kit. TCRdb handled the public reads itself, with Q25 trimming in fastp and clone calling in MiXCR, and kept productive beta chains. Records with the same CDR3 protein are collapsed into one entry carrying the most frequent genes and DNA. Present in this sample are about 290,000 distinct CDR3 sequences, 13% of which were seen just once. Jointly, the top ten make up 6.5% to 10% of the sample. The material sequenced was blood. The source of these receptors is a woman in her thirties with Graves' hyperthyroidism that later progressed to Graves' ophthalmopathy.

Regarding this clonotype: Since a far larger clone is one base different, this is likely a read error. The chain carries TRBV6-5 and TRBJ2-7; D is unresolved. The CDR3 extends over 11 amino acids. CDR1 is MNHEY, CDR2 SVGAGI, per germline. With 2 bases removed from V and 6 bases from J, the gap between germline ends came to 5 bases. The CDR3 bases are TGTGCCAGCAGTTACCTCTGCGAGCAGTACTTC. Translating gives CASSYLCEQYF.

In this sample, this clonotype turned up many times. The chain uses TRBV4-1 and TRBJ2-5; D possibly corresponds to TRBD1 (5 bases). Trimming took off 0 bases at V and 6 bases at J, with 11 bases between the two ends. This CDR3 spans 14 amino acids. CDR1 and CDR2 (germline): MGHRA, YSYEKL. The DNA of the CDR3 is TGCGCCAGCAGCCAAGAACGGCAGGGTCAGACCCAGTACTTC. Translated: CASSQERQGQTQYF.

The chain carries TRBV5-6 and TRBJ2-1; 10 bases fit TRBD2. Germline V gives CDR1 SGHDT, CDR2 YYEEEE. The CDR3 contains 15 residues. The ends lost 0 bases at V and 15 bases at J; junction bases unmatched: 12. CDR3 loop: CASSLVLAGVIGLFF. The CDR3 nucleotides read TGTGCCAGCAGCTTGGTCCTAGCGGGAGTGATTGGTCTGTTCTTC.

This clonotype was picked up many times. The chain combines TRBV19 with TRBJ2-7; no definite D call. CDR1 and CDR2 (germline): LNHDA, SQIVND (reference sequence). The CDR3 covers 14 residues. The ends were cut back, 4 bases at V and 5 bases at J, with 15 bases in the middle. CDR3 nucleotides: TGTGCCAGTAGTACGTTCGGGCAGGTGGACGAGCAGTACTTC. Amino acid sequence: CASSTFGQVDEQYF.

This clonotype showed up just a few times. CDR3 DNA sequence: TGTGCCAGCTCACGATGGGACAAGGATAGCAATCAGCCCCAGCATTTT. Its protein is CASSRWDKDSNQPQHF. The chain is built from TRBV18 and TRBJ1-5; weak D call: TRBD1 (6 bases). The CDR3 is 16 amino acids. Germline V gene data show CDR1 as KGHSH and CDR2 as LQKENI. V was trimmed by 4 bases and J by 0 bases, leaving 13 bases between them.

This clonotype was counted at least ten times. CDR3 DNA sequence: TGTGCCAGCAGCGCTGGGCCTCAGAACACTGAAGCTTTCTTT. The encoded protein is CASSAGPQNTEAFF. The chain has TRBV7-3 and TRBJ1-1, with unresolved D. CDR3 size: 14 residues. V dropped 5 bases and J dropped 1 base, with 11 bases sitting between them. Germline CDR1 SGHTA, CDR2 FQGTGA.

This clonotype was detected ten times or more. The V and J genes are TRBV20-1 and TRBJ2-1; a possible D gene is TRBD2 (5 bases). The germline gives CDR1 DFQATT, CDR2 SNEGSKA (reference sequence). There are 14 residues in the CDR3. Trimming stripped 6 bases from V and 0 bases from J, with 12 bases between. The CDR3: CSARTSSSYNEQFF. Here the CDR3 DNA reads TGCAGTGCAAGGACTTCAAGCTCCTACAATGAGCAGTTCTTC.

This clonotype was counted between two and nine times. The rearrangement joins TRBV30 to TRBJ2-1; TRBD2 agrees at 8 bases. CDR1 is GTSNPN and CDR2 is SVGIG in the germline V gene (reference sequence). The CDR3 consists of 13 residues. The V and J ends lost 3 bases and 8 bases, in that order; junction bases with no gene match: 6. The CDR3 sequence is CAWSGRAGDEQFF. The CDR3 DNA follows: TGTGCCTGGAGCGGGAGGGCCGGGGATGAGCAGTTCTTC.

In this sample, this clonotype turned up many times. This sequence joins TRBV7-3 and TRBJ2-2, with 9 bases identical to TRBD2. The J segment lost 3 bases and the V segment lost 5 bases, leaving 10 bases of the junction unmatched. The germline CDR1 and CDR2 sequences are SGHTA and FQGTGA. The CDR3 totals 17 residues. The CDR3 coding sequence is TGTGCCAGCAGCAAAGCCCCGCGGGAGGGGGACACCGGGGAGCTGTTTTTT. Translation gives CASSKAPREGDTGELFF.

The chain couples TRBV10-3 to TRBJ2-1, with D possibly matching TRBD1 (6 bases). CDR3 size: 13 residues. Deletions cut 6 bases from V and 10 bases from J, with 16 bases between. Per germline, CDR1 ENHRY and CDR2 SYGVKD. CDR3: CAISTGTFDEQFF. CDR3 DNA sequence: TGTGCCATCAGCACGGGGACATTTGACGAGCAGTTCTTC.

This clonotype has a handful of counts. This rearrangement joins TRBV19 to TRBJ1-5, with D unresolved. The CDR3 is made up of 12 amino acids. Trimming shortened V by 3 bases and J by 10 bases, and 10 bases separated the two germline ends. Germline loops: CDR1 LNHDA, CDR2 SQIVND (reference sequence). CDR3 bases: TGTGCCAGTAGTATGTTCCCCGATCCCCAGCATTTT. Amino acids: CASSMFPDPQHF.

This clonotype was counted at least ten times. The chain is built from TRBV27 and TRBJ2-5; TRBD2 aligns across 11 bases. The CDR3 spans 18 residues. V gave up 6 bases and J gave up 0 bases; unmatched junction bases: 12. Germline loops: CDR1 MNHEY, CDR2 SMNVEV (reference sequence). CDR3 amino acids: CASSSLPGTSGYQETQYF. CDR3 in DNA: TGTGCCAGCAGCTCTCTACCCGGGACTAGCGGTTACCAAGAGACCCAGTACTTC.

This clonotype was found many times. DNA of the CDR3: TGTGCCAGCATTTCCCCCAGGATGAGAACTGAAGCTTTCTTT. Encoded protein: CASISPRMRTEAFF. The gene calls are TRBV2 and TRBJ1-1; the D is unclear. The CDR3 is 14 residues long. The V end lost 7 bases, the J end lost 5 bases, and 17 bases lay between the germline ends. Looked up from germline, CDR1 is SNHLY and CDR2 is FYNNEI.

This clonotype was counted at least ten times. The V gene is TRBV11-2, the J gene TRBJ2-1; D gene uncertain. V was cut by 7 bases and J by 1 base, with 14 bases left in between. Germline CDR1 SGHAT, CDR2 FQNNGV. This CDR3 has 15 amino acids. The CDR3 bases are TGTGCCAGCACCCGGTCCTTGGGGTCCTACAATGAGCAGTTCTTC. Translated: CASTRSLGSYNEQFF.

This clonotype showed up many times. The rearrangement joins TRBV4-1 to TRBJ2-1, with no clear D. CDR3 length: 13 residues. CDR1 MGHRA and CDR2 YSYEKL come from the germline V gene. Trimming stripped 1 base from V and 6 bases from J, with 7 bases between. CDR3 sequence (DNA): TGCGCCAGCAGCCAAGGATTGGGCAATGAGCAGTTCTTC. It translates to CASSQGLGNEQFF.

The chain has TRBV6-5 and TRBJ2-1; TRBD2 agrees at 8 bases. J was trimmed by 10 bases and V by 4 bases; bases with no gene match: 6. CDR1 MNHEY and CDR2 SVGAGI come from the germline V gene. This CDR3 has 13 residues. CDR3 DNA: TGTGCCAGCAGTTTGCTAACGGGAGGGGAGCAGTTCTTC. This gives the protein CASSLLTGGEQFF.

This clonotype was seen at least ten times. The J gene is TRBJ2-1, the V gene TRBV11-3; 9 nucleotides agree with TRBD1. V was pared by 0 bases and J by 5 bases, with 2 bases of the junction left unmatched. CDR3 length equals 15 residues. Germline V gene lookup returns CDR1 SGHNT and CDR2 YENEEA. Here the CDR3 reads CASSLEQGADNEQFF. In nucleotides, the CDR3 is TGTGCCAGCAGCTTAGAACAGGGGGCAGACAATGAGCAGTTCTTC.

This clonotype was detected ten times or more. The V gene is TRBV2, the J gene TRBJ1-6; 10 nucleotides agree with TRBD1. The CDR3 runs 15 residues. V shed 3 bases and J 7 bases; nucleotides not matched to a gene: 3. The germline V gene has CDR1 SNHLY and CDR2 FYNNEI. Written as DNA, the CDR3 is TGTGCCAGCAGTGAGCAGACAGGGGGCAATTCACCCCTCCACTTT. Translated: CASSEQTGGNSPLHF.

In its sample, this clonotype was seen many times. This sequence joins TRBV9 and TRBJ2-3, with D perhaps TRBD2 (5 bases). CDR1 is SGDLS, CDR2 YYNGEE, per germline. V was shortened by 5 bases and J by 0 bases, with 10 bases between the two germline ends. The CDR3 spans 14 residues. This chain's CDR3 is CASSSRTSTDTQYF. DNA of the CDR3: TGTGCCAGCAGTTCAAGGACTAGCACAGATACGCAGTATTTT. The whole variable domain, remainder taken from reference TRBV9 and TRBJ2-3, is DSGVTQTPKHLITATGQRVTLRCSPRSGDLSVYWYQQSLDQGLQFLIQYYNGEERAKGNILERFSAQQFPDLHSELNLSSLELGDSALYFCASSSRTSTDTQYFGPGTRLTVL.

The V gene is TRBV29-1, the J gene TRBJ2-7; 9 bases align to TRBD1. From germline, CDR1 is SQVTM and CDR2 ANQGSEA. CDR3 length equals 13 residues. The ends lost 5 bases at V and 7 bases at J; junction bases unmatched: 9. The CDR3 nucleotides are TGCAGCGTTTTAGGGGGACAGGGTTCAGAGCAGTACTTC. Translated, it gives CSVLGGQGSEQYF.

This CDR3 reads CASSSDRNPYEQYF. CDR3 DNA sequence: TGTGCCAGCAGTTCTGACAGGAACCCCTACGAGCAGTACTTC. The chain links TRBV7-9 to TRBJ2-7; tentatively, D is TRBD1 (6 bases). Germline CDR1 and CDR2: SEHNR and FQNEAQ (reference sequence). The CDR3 extends over 14 amino acids. Trimming left V 6 bases short and J 2 bases short, with 14 bases between.

This clonotype was found many times. The chain links TRBV4-1 to TRBJ2-7, with 7 positions matching TRBD2. Looked up from germline, CDR1 is MGHRA and CDR2 is YSYEKL. This CDR3 spans 15 amino acids. V was pared by 1 base and J by 7 bases, with 10 bases of the junction left unmatched. CDR3 nucleotide sequence: TGCGCCAGCAGCCAAGGGGGGGAGGGAAACGGAGAGCAGTACTTC. Protein: CASSQGGEGNGEQYF.

This clonotype was recorded a few times. The chain links TRBV7-8 to TRBJ2-7, with D hard to call. CDR1 and CDR2 from the germline V gene are SGHVS and FQNEAQ. V shed 0 bases and J shed 6 bases, with 9 bases lying between them. The CDR3 is 13 amino acids. CDR3 amino acids: CASSLAAPSEQYF. The CDR3 DNA reads as TGTGCCAGCAGCTTAGCGGCCCCCAGCGAGCAGTACTTC.

This clonotype was detected many times. CDR3 nucleotide sequence: TGTGCCATTACCCCCGAGGACAACACTGAAGCTTTCTTT. Translated, it gives CAITPEDNTEAFF. The chain couples TRBV10-3 to TRBJ1-1; D ambiguous. This CDR3 has 13 residues. Germline values: CDR1 ENHRY, CDR2 SYGVKD. Trimming took 9 bases from V and 2 from J, leaving 13 bases between them.

The chain couples TRBV27 to TRBJ2-4; D is unclear. The V end was cut by 4 bases, the J end by 2 bases, with 18 bases between. The germline V gene encodes CDR1 MNHEY and CDR2 SMNVEV (reference sequence). The CDR3 loop spans 17 amino acids. In DNA form, the CDR3 reads TGTGCCAGCAGTTACCCCCCGCTTTACAGCACCAAAAACATTCAGTACTTC. Residues: CASSYPPLYSTKNIQYF.

This clonotype was counted at least ten times. The chain carries TRBV19 and TRBJ1-5; tentatively, D is TRBD1 (5 bases). CDR3 length: 15 amino acids. Trimming removed 6 bases at V and 3 bases at J, with 15 bases between. Per the germline V gene, CDR1 is LNHDA and CDR2 is SQIVND (reference sequence). As DNA, the CDR3 is TGTGCCAGTAGAACCTTGGAGGGGATCAATCAGCCCCAGCATTTT. Amino acids: CASRTLEGINQPQHF.

This clonotype was detected many times. The J gene is TRBJ2-1, the V gene TRBV5-6; 10 nucleotides align to TRBD2. The V gene's germline CDR1 is SGHDT and CDR2 YYEEEE. This CDR3 comprises 16 residues. V was pared by 2 bases and J by 2 bases, with 4 bases of the junction left unmatched. The CDR3 sequence: CASSFPSGSTYNEQFF. CDR3 DNA: TGTGCCAGCAGCTTCCCTAGCGGGAGCACCTACAATGAGCAGTTCTTC.

This clonotype was recorded at least ten times. The genes are TRBV20-1 and TRBJ2-1; 7 bases match TRBD1. Germline CDR1 DFQATT, CDR2 SNEGSKA (reference sequence). The CDR3 contains 13 residues. Trimming at V came to 0 bases and at J to 6 bases, leaving 2 bases not matched to a gene. CDR3 in DNA: TGCAGTGCTAGAGATCGGGACAGCAATGAGCAGTTCTTC. Translation: CSARDRDSNEQFF.

This clonotype was detected ten times or more. The chain recombines TRBV20-1 with TRBJ2-1, with 16 bases lining up with TRBD2. This CDR3 is 17 amino acids long. V shed 5 bases, J shed 0 bases, and the junction held 4 bases outside the gene matches. Germline V gives CDR1 DFQATT, CDR2 SNEGSKA (reference sequence). Written as DNA, the CDR3 is TGCAGTGCTCCCGGGACTAGCGGGAGGGGCTCCTACAATGAGCAGTTCTTC. Its translation: CSAPGTSGRGSYNEQFF.

In this sample, this clonotype turned up many times. This chain links TRBV15 with TRBJ2-5; D is perhaps TRBD1 (6 bases). The V end lost 9 bases, the J end lost 3 bases, and 14 bases lay between the germline ends. The CDR3 contains 13 residues. Germline lookup yields CDR1 LNHNV and CDR2 YYDKDF (reference sequence). The CDR3 spells CATQGAAKETQYF. The CDR3 DNA reads as TGTGCCACACAGGGAGCGGCTAAAGAGACCCAGTACTTC.